The rows below give T cell receptor beta chains drawn from one sample of a study of blood T cell repertoires in COVID-19. Repertoires were generated with immunoSEQ multiplex PCR, while TCRdb's copy carries only in-frame clones and drops some. Here the sample spans about 300,000 clones, 80% to 90% being singletons. Sequencing input: PBMCs or T cells enriched from blood (not recorded which). The receptors derive from a man aged 30 to 45 who had recovered from COVID-19. CDR3s include the opening cysteine and the closing phenylalanine or tryptophan. The order of the fields is V gene, clone size, CDR3 protein. Only part of the rows carry a size: once, few, many, or a class if the clone is expanded.

TRBV5-1 NA CASRADSSYEQYF
TRBV5-1 NA CASSLGSGQGITSPLHF
TRBV5-5 NA CASSFGGNQPQHF
TRBV5-1 NA CASSLPGSGANVLTF
TRBV7-9 NA CASSDRTGGPQETQYF
TRBV28 once CASITGNSYNSPLHF
TRBV6-1 few CASSEEMGSYAEAFF
TRBV5-6 once CASSPTGDNSPLHF
TRBV7-6 NA CASSLLTASMNTEAFF
TRBV3-1/TRBV3-2 few CASSKWVAGQITDTQYF
TRBV28 NA CASSLAGALRQPQHF
TRBV7-9 few CASSLKGQVSGNTIYF
TRBV5-4 few CASSLDRANYGYTF
TRBV4-1 NA CASSQAGQLYGYTF
TRBV6-5 NA CASHGADRGKYEQYF
TRBV7-9 NA CASSYEGWGQPQHF
TRBV10-1 NA CASSEVLNQPQHF
TRBV6-6 once CASRSPRGSEQYF
TRBV11-2 NA CASSADRGMATQYF
TRBV18 NA CASSPAGMSSYEQYF
TRBV11-3 once CASSLFPGGVKTQYF
TRBV10-1 NA CASSDPRAAGLFF
TRBV5-5 few CASSLNSLSGANVLTF
TRBV4-1 NA CASSLNRGGSTEAFF
TRBV19 few CASSIRAGAGNTIYF
TRBV3-1/TRBV3-2 NA CASSYGARTGAFNYGYTF
TRBV30 once CAWSRGQGNQPQHF
TRBV5-8 NA CASSLGQGPFEQYF
TRBV19 NA CASSPRGTSNQETQYF
TRBV5-1 NA CASSWGMTGPNQPQHF
TRBV12-5 NA CASGLVLGQGANTEAFF
TRBV7-9 NA CASSLERNQPQHF
TRBV18 NA CASSPPSGLTSDTQYF
TRBV27 NA CASRQLAGGPGEQFF
TRBV5-6 NA CASSLKTSGRALIQYF
TRBV2 NA CASSDKQDTQYF
TRBV4-2 NA CASRGTSLQWGADTQYF
TRBV5-6 NA CASSAGQNSNYGYTF
TRBV20-1 NA CSASGEGQGGNSPLHF
TRBV11-3 once CASSYGLAAEQYF
TRBV5-1 NA CASSLGEAGEAFF
TRBV7-8 NA CASSSSGTHYYEQYF
TRBV6-5 once CASSPISYEQYF
TRBV5-6 NA CASSLEWTSGEETQYF
TRBV7-2 NA CASIGTANTGELFF
TRBV28 NA CASSSRQGGNQPQHF
TRBV6-6 NA CASEPSRGRGYGYTF
TRBV5-1 few CASSLDRGIGGYTF
TRBV20-1 NA CSASIGDTEAFF
TRBV7-2 NA CASSLILAGVRTGELFF
TRBV6-6 NA CASRFTGEGTEAFF
TRBV11-2 few CASSWDRGSQETQYF
TRBV6-2/TRBV6-3 NA CASGQTGRPEPTF
TRBV11-3 NA CASSSGQNQETQYF
TRBV19 NA CASKAGGGAYTGELFF
TRBV4-2 NA CASSHPTSRYNEQFF
TRBV4-1 few CASSQDLNPGTPYEQYF
TRBV11-3 NA CASSRTSGRYEQYF
TRBV7-9 NA CASSPRGGSLSSGNTIYF
TRBV12-5 NA CASGLKSGGYYTEAFF